This TCR beta chain was identified in a study of T cells in Graves' hyperthyroidism and ophthalmopathy. This clonotype has at least ten counts. There are 16 residues in the CDR3. Looked up from germline, CDR1 is SGHDT and CDR2 is YYEEEE. Trimming cost V 3 bases and J 4 bases; bases outside gene matches: 11. Amplification yielded TCR beta CDR3 regions, with RNA transcripts as the source. The study used the HTBI primer set for a first-round RT-PCR of the TCR CDR3. Each CDR3 protein is one row after TCRdb ran MiXCR on the multiplex PCR reads. The sample carries 300,000 to 450,000 distinct CDR3 sequences, about 13% recorded once.

The specimen sequenced was blood. The chain employs TRBV5-6 and TRBJ2-7, with 9 bases lining up with TRBD1. The clonotype comes from a woman in her late teens or twenties with Graves' hyperthyroidism. The CDR3 sequence: CASSWAAGTGSYEQYF. The CDR3 DNA reads as TGTGCCAGCAGCTGGGCCGCCGGGACAGGGAGTTACGAGCAGTACTTC. The variable domain in full, completed from reference TRBV5-6 and TRBJ2-7, reads DAGVTQSPTHLIKTRGQQVTLRCSPKSGHDTVSWYQQALGQGPQFIFQYYEEEERQRGNFPDRFSGHQFPNYSSELNVNALLLGDSALYLCASSWAAGTGSYEQYFGPGTRLTVT.